Reported below is one T cell receptor beta chain. The data are from a study of blood T cell repertoires in COVID-19. The overall study: Acute-phase and convalescent COVID-19 samples originated in the United States, Italy and Spain. From T cells, B-cell-depleted T cells, or PBMCs came the material, which was cDNA or gDNA.

In the original processing: Researchers report that nucleated cell counts were estimated from reference gene primer amplification. Clones were read by immunoSEQ multiplex PCR, and TCRdb kept only the in-frame ones, dropping some. The V and J calls and clone size come from that table; D and trimming were worked out from the DNA. The sample carries about 300,000 clones, about 88% recorded once. V was shortened by 0 bases and J by 6 bases, with 10 bases between the two germline ends. CDR1 is SGHRS and CDR2 is YFSETQ in the germline V gene. The CDR3 covers 15 residues. Recruited during active infection, patients (from Seattle) were subsequently followed longitudinally.

This receptor was obtained from a human donor with COVID-19, enrolled during active disease. The donor label of this sample is uncertain. The J gene is TRBJ1-6, the V gene TRBV5-1; D gene unclear. Sequencing was done on a sample of peripheral blood. DNA of the CDR3: TGCGCCAGCAGCTTGGTTCCAGGAACTAATTCACCCCTCCACTTT. It translates to CASSLVPGTNSPLHF.